The next 26 T cell receptor beta chains were all read from a single sample in a study of identifying expanded T cells in peripheral blood. Here immunoSEQ multiplex PCR was the method, and the copy in TCRdb shows in-frame clones only, minus some. The sample shows about 130,000 clones, 80% to 90% of them seen only once. Specimen: blood. All receptors derive from a person aged 18 to 75 in good health.

The sample holds one count of this clone. The chain combines TRBV10-2 with TRBJ2-4; no reliable D call. This CDR3 has 12 amino acids. Germline V gene sequence: CDR1 WSHSY, CDR2 SAAADI. The V and J ends lost 6 bases and 7 bases respectively, with 10 bases between them. CDR3 DNA sequence: TGCGCCAGCAGCCTCAACATGAACATTCAGTACTTC. Protein product: CASSLNMNIQYF.

The gene calls are TRBV4-1 and TRBJ1-5; the D gene is possibly TRBD1 (5 bases). The CDR3 has 15 amino acids. V lost 1 base, J lost 1 base, and 8 bases lay in between. Germline assignment: CDR1 MGHRA and CDR2 YSYEKL. The CDR3 DNA follows: TGCGCCAGCAGCCAAGCCGGGGGGAGCAATCAGCCCCAGCATTTT. Residues: CASSQAGGSNQPQHF.

The chain has TRBV7-9 and TRBJ2-1; D gene ambiguous. Trimming cost V 2 bases and J 6 bases, with 11 bases left between them. Germline loops: CDR1 SEHNR, CDR2 FQNEAQ (reference sequence). The CDR3 totals 14 residues. The CDR3 bases are TGTGCCAGCAGCTTAACCCTGCCGCTCAATGAGCAGTTCTTC. It codes for CASSLTLPLNEQFF.

The CDR3 DNA sequence: TGTGCCAGCAGTCGGGGACAGGGGGTTACTGAAGCTTTCTTT. It codes for CASSRGQGVTEAFF. The chain is built from TRBV6-6 and TRBJ1-1; 11 nucleotides line up with TRBD1. The CDR3 sequence is 14 residues long. The ends lost 5 bases at V and 5 bases at J; junction bases unmatched: 4. CDR1 and CDR2 from the germline V gene are MNHNY and SVGAGI (reference sequence).

The chain employs TRBV18 and TRBJ1-1; D is perhaps TRBD1 (5 bases). CDR3 length equals 15 residues. Trimming shortened V by 5 bases and J by 0 bases, and 13 bases separated the two germline ends. CDR1 is KGHSH and CDR2 is LQKENI in the germline V gene. CDR3 in DNA: TGTGCCAGCTCAGGGGGAGACTACTTGAACACTGAAGCTTTCTTT. It translates to CASSGGDYLNTEAFF.

The gene calls are TRBV6-5 and TRBJ1-5, with D unresolved. V was trimmed by 0 bases and J by 5 bases, leaving 11 bases between them. CDR1 MNHEY and CDR2 SVGAGI come from the germline V gene. The CDR3 is 15 amino acids. CDR3 sequence (DNA): TGTGCCAGCAGTTACTCGTCCAGTACCGATCAGCCCCAGCATTTT. This encodes CASSYSSSTDQPQHF.

The V gene is TRBV19, the J gene TRBJ2-2, with TRBD1 matching 10 bases. Trimming removed 8 bases from V and 4 bases from J; junction bases left unmatched: 7. Germline CDR1 reads LNHDA; CDR2 reads SQIVND (reference sequence). The CDR3 extends over 15 amino acids. As DNA, the CDR3 is TGTGCCAGTGTCAAGGGGACAGGGGTCACCGGGGAGCTGTTTTTT. Translated, it gives CASVKGTGVTGELFF.

This chain uses TRBV5-8 with TRBJ2-5, with D hard to call. The CDR3 contains 15 residues. In germline, CDR1 is SGHTS, CDR2 YDEGEE. V was cut by 0 bases and J by 5 bases, with 14 bases left in between. CDR3 coding DNA: TGTGCCAGCAGCTTGGACCGGAACAATGTCGAGACCCAGTACTTC. This gives the protein CASSLDRNNVETQYF.

This clone appeared a single time. The chain employs TRBV28 and TRBJ2-5; D is tentatively TRBD1 or TRBD2 (6 bases each). The CDR3 sequence is 15 residues long. The germline V gene encodes CDR1 MDHEN and CDR2 SYDVKM. Trimming left V 6 bases short and J 6 bases short, with 20 bases between. CDR3 coding DNA: TGTGCCAGCAGCCACCGGGGGCGGGGCGCGAAGACCCAGTACTTC. Translating it yields CASSHRGRGAKTQYF.

The chain carries TRBV7-9 and TRBJ1-2; 9 bases agree with TRBD1. Germline V gene data show CDR1 as SEHNR and CDR2 as FQNEAQ (reference sequence). The CDR3 loop spans 14 amino acids. With V trimmed by 5 bases and J by 8 bases, 9 bases remained unmatched. CDR3 DNA sequence: TGTGCCAGCAGCACCGGGACAGGGCCGTCGGGCTACACCTTC. As protein: CASSTGTGPSGYTF. Full variable domain (outside the CDR3, taken from reference TRBV7-9 and TRBJ1-2): DTGVSQNPRHKITKRGQNVTFRCDPISEHNRLYWYRQTLGQGPEFLTYFQNEAQLEKSRLLSDRFSAERPKGSFSTLEIQRTEQGDSAMYLCASSTGTGPSGYTFGSGTRLTVV.

The rearrangement joins TRBV19 to TRBJ2-7, with D hard to call. In germline, CDR1 is LNHDA, CDR2 SQIVND (reference sequence). V gave up 5 bases and J gave up 2 bases, with 10 bases separating them. This CDR3 has 13 amino acids. The CDR3 loop is CASSPDSAYEQYF. CDR3 sequence (DNA): TGTGCCAGTAGTCCCGACTCCGCCTACGAGCAGTACTTC.

The genes are TRBV5-4 and TRBJ2-5; 10 bases fit TRBD1. CDR3 length: 16 amino acids. The V and J ends lost 4 bases and 5 bases, in that order; junction bases with no gene match: 11. CDR1 is SGHNT, CDR2 YYREEE, per germline (reference sequence). CDR3 bases: TGTGCCAGCAGCACGGGGACAGGGGAGGTGCGGGAGACCCAGTACTTC. Translation: CASSTGTGEVRETQYF. Full variable domain (outside the CDR3, taken from reference TRBV5-4 and TRBJ2-5): ETGVTQSPTHLIKTRGQQVTLRCSSQSGHNTVSWYQQALGQGPQFIFQYYREEENGRGNFPPRFSGLQFPNYSSELNVNALELDDSALYLCASSTGTGEVRETQYFGPGTRLLVL.

The V call is TRBV6-6, the J call TRBJ2-2, with D uncertain. This CDR3 has 14 amino acids. V was shortened by 10 bases and J by 2 bases, with 14 bases between the two germline ends. The germline gives CDR1 MNHNY, CDR2 SVGAGI (reference sequence). This chain's CDR3 is CATSISVNTGELFF. CDR3 coding DNA: TGTGCCACTTCAATCTCGGTAAACACCGGGGAGCTGTTTTTT.

The chain joins TRBV7-2 to TRBJ2-7; D remains ambiguous. Germline assignment: CDR1 SGHTA and CDR2 FQGNSA. CDR3 length equals 14 residues. V lost 5 bases to trimming and J lost 6 bases, with 17 bases between them. The CDR3 loop reads CASSPDVLSPEQYF. The CDR3 region has the DNA TGTGCCAGCAGCCCCGACGTTTTATCCCCCGAGCAGTACTTC.

This chain links TRBV5-5 with TRBJ1-4; D is uncertain. This CDR3 is 13 amino acids long. Germline V gene sequence: CDR1 SGHKS, CDR2 YYEKEE (reference sequence). Trimming removed 3 bases at V and 14 bases at J, with 17 bases between. The CDR3 DNA reads TGTGCCAGCAGCTCCTTAGGACGCCCCAGGCTGTTTTTT. It is translated as CASSSLGRPRLFF.

The rearrangement joins TRBV28 to TRBJ1-5; D remains unclear. Trimming took 5 bases from V and 5 from J, leaving 7 bases between them. Germline V CDR1 and CDR2: MDHEN, SYDVKM. The CDR3 is 12 amino acids. The CDR3 region has the DNA TGTGCCAGCAGTCCAATCTATCAGCCCCAGCATTTT. As protein: CASSPIYQPQHF.

The chain combines TRBV11-1 with TRBJ2-1; no clear D. V was trimmed by 7 bases and J by 5 bases, leaving 9 bases between them. The CDR3 length is 12 residues. Germline V CDR1 and CDR2: SGHAT, FQDESV (reference sequence). The CDR3 DNA follows: TGTGCCAGCAATAGAGATAACAATGAGCAGTTCTTC. Translated, it gives CASNRDNNEQFF.

The rearrangement joins TRBV7-2 to TRBJ1-2, with D unclear. CDR3 length equals 15 residues. Germline-derived CDR1 and CDR2 are SGHTA and FQGNSA. Deletions cut 4 bases from V and 0 bases from J, with 12 bases between. In nucleotides, the CDR3 is TGTGCCAGCAGCTCCCAGGAGATTACTAACTATGGCTACACCTTC. This sequence encodes CASSSQEITNYGYTF. The full variable domain, with the rest looked up from reference TRBV7-2 and TRBJ1-2, is GAGVSQSPSNKVTEKGKDVELRCDPISGHTALYWYRQSLGQGLEFLIYFQGNSAPDKSGLPSDRFSAERTGGSVSTLTIQRTQQEDSAVYLCASSSQEITNYGYTFGSGTRLTVV.

This clone was counted between two and nine times. The chain links TRBV7-8 to TRBJ1-6; D is uncertain. In germline, CDR1 is SGHVS, CDR2 FQNEAQ. The CDR3 covers 12 residues. Trimming cost V 2 bases and J 9 bases, with 5 bases left between them. Here the CDR3 reads CASSLIVSPLHF. Here the CDR3 DNA reads TGTGCCAGCAGCTTAATAGTTTCACCCCTCCACTTT.

The V call is TRBV9, the J call TRBJ2-1, with 13 nucleotides matching TRBD2. J gave up 4 bases and V 3 bases, and 10 bases lay outside the gene matches. Germline CDR1 and CDR2: SGDLS and YYNGEE. This CDR3 is built from 18 residues. The CDR3 spells CASSATGTSGTPYNEQFF. The CDR3 region has the DNA TGTGCCAGCAGCGCGACCGGGACTAGCGGGACCCCATACAATGAGCAGTTCTTC. The variable domain in full, with the rest retrieved from reference TRBV9 and TRBJ2-1, is DSGVTQTPKHLITATGQRVTLRCSPRSGDLSVYWYQQSLDQGLQFLIQYYNGEERAKGNILERFSAQQFPDLHSELNLSSLELGDSALYFCASSATGTSGTPYNEQFFGPGTRLTVL.

This clone came up a few times. The chain recombines TRBV2 with TRBJ2-5; perhaps TRBD1 as D (6 bases). The CDR3 runs to 16 residues. V was pared by 0 bases and J by 7 bases, with 18 bases between. Germline CDR1 is SNHLY and CDR2 is FYNNEI. DNA of the CDR3: TGTGCCAGCAGTGAAGCTAGGCTAGGGGGAAGGGGGACCCAGTACTTC. Translation: CASSEARLGGRGTQYF.

V usage is TRBV21-1 and J usage is TRBJ1-5; the D call of TRBD1 is as the table states it, not checked on the DNA. TRBV21-1 is recorded as a pseudogene. This CDR3 has 13 amino acids. CDR3 residues: CASTQVAERPQHF. DNA of the CDR3: TGTGCCAGCACACAGGTCGCAGAACGGCCCCAGCATTTT.

The V call is TRBV5-1, the J call TRBJ2-5; 10 bases fit TRBD1. Per germline, CDR1 SGHRS and CDR2 YFSETQ. There are 16 residues in the CDR3. Trimming removed 4 bases from V and 5 bases from J; junction bases left unmatched: 11. The DNA of the CDR3 is TGCGCCAGCAGCCCAGAAGGACAGGGGGAGGGCGAGACCCAGTACTTC. Translation: CASSPEGQGEGETQYF.

This clone was found once. This sequence joins TRBV15 and TRBJ2-3; D perhaps matches TRBD1 (6 bases). Per the germline V gene, CDR1 is LNHNV and CDR2 is YYDKDF (reference sequence). The CDR3 has 16 residues. V lost 1 base and J 4 bases, leaving 15 bases between the germline ends. The CDR3 nucleotides are TGTGCCACCAGCAGAGGACAGGCCCCCAAAGCAGATACGCAGTATTTT. Translating it yields CATSRGQAPKADTQYF.

This chain joins TRBV2 and TRBJ1-5; D unresolved. Germline-derived CDR1 and CDR2 are SNHLY and FYNNEI. The V and J ends lost 2 bases and 0 bases respectively, with 14 bases between them. The CDR3 loop spans 17 amino acids. The CDR3 loop reads CASSEREVGYSNQPQHF. The DNA for the CDR3 is TGTGCCAGCAGTGAACGGGAGGTGGGGTATAGCAATCAGCCCCAGCATTTT.

The chain links TRBV5-1 to TRBJ2-5, with D hard to call. The ends were cut back, 4 bases at V and 2 bases at J, with 9 bases in the middle. The CDR3 contains 13 residues. Germline CDR1 is SGHRS and CDR2 is YFSETQ. CDR3 sequence (DNA): TGCGCCAGCAGCAACTACGGTCAAGAGACCCAGTACTTC. Its protein product is CASSNYGQETQYF.